Detailed here is one T cell receptor beta chain. What it binds is unknown. This entry is derived from a study of cytomegalovirus exposure and HLA in healthy donors. Germline V gene sequence: CDR1 SNHLY, CDR2 FYNNEI. The length of the CDR3 is 18 residues. V was clipped by 3 bases and J by 5 bases; unmatched bases: 15. General study findings and limits: As a later analysis revealed, the rate of TCR association differed by HLA locus, with DRB1 most and HLA-C fewest. As a later analysis revealed, most CMV-associated TCR beta chains appeared HLA-restricted.

Amplification used 60 Vbeta primers and 13 Jbeta primers. Here immunoSEQ multiplex PCR was the method, and the copy in TCRdb shows in-frame clones only, minus some. The table lists 110,000 or so clones, roughly 72% of them singletons, with around 10% in the top ten. The clonotype originates from a woman aged 50 to 60 in good health and CMV-seropositive. The material sequenced was PBMCs. The chain combines TRBV2 with TRBJ2-3; 9 bases agree with TRBD2. The CDR3 reads CASSDLSGSGRQEDTQYF. CDR3 DNA: TGTGCCAGCAGTGATCTTAGCGGGAGTGGCAGACAGGAAGATACGCAGTATTTT.